These T cell receptor beta chains were read from a single sample in a study of CD8 T cells in ankylosing spondylitis. One entry per CDR3 protein results from TCRdb running MiXCR on the 5' RACE reads. Of fewer than 200,000 distinct CDR3 sequences in the sample, around a sixth were seen once. Sequencing was done on a sample of blood, either unsorted or a sorted T cell fraction (not recorded which). The receptors were sampled from a male donor aged 10-29 years with ankylosing spondylitis or in good health (not recorded which). Each CDR3 is given with its conserved first and last residue. Only some rows state a clone size, as once, few, many or a class for expanded clones.

v_gene: TRBV4-3
abundance: NA
CDR3aa: CASSQDPGTGRSQYF

v_gene: TRBV20-1
abundance: many
CDR3aa: CSAPIAGVTNEQFF

v_gene: TRBV5-4
abundance: few
CDR3aa: CASSLDGFYEQYF

v_gene: TRBV30
abundance: many
CDR3aa: CAWGREINYEQYF

v_gene: TRBV20-1
abundance: many
CDR3aa: CSARETGGGNQPQHF

v_gene: TRBV6-2/TRBV6-3
abundance: many
CDR3aa: CASHRTGRRGEQYF

v_gene: TRBV12-3/TRBV12-4
abundance: few
CDR3aa: CASSSSGLGNQPQHF

v_gene: TRBV5-1
abundance: NA
CDR3aa: CASSSTTGRETQYF

v_gene: TRBV6-1
abundance: many
CDR3aa: CASRTGTGRNTEAFF

v_gene: TRBV6-2/TRBV6-3
abundance: many
CDR3aa: CASSYLSASGLASTGELFF

v_gene: TRBV24-1
abundance: many
CDR3aa: CATSDPGGVTGELFF

v_gene: TRBV29-1
abundance: NA
CDR3aa: CSVRQAVGEQFF

v_gene: TRBV6-2/TRBV6-3
abundance: many
CDR3aa: CASSPPVVASYEQYF

v_gene: TRBV24-1
abundance: NA
CDR3aa: CATSDRGDDEQFF

v_gene: TRBV12-3/TRBV12-4
abundance: many
CDR3aa: CASKLAGKNNEQFF

v_gene: TRBV29-1
abundance: few
CDR3aa: CSVGLAGGPVHQEEKFF

v_gene: TRBV12-3/TRBV12-4
abundance: many
CDR3aa: CASSFQVYQETQYF

v_gene: TRBV29-1
abundance: few
CDR3aa: CSVEDPETGNTGELFF

v_gene: TRBV5-1
abundance: many
CDR3aa: CASSPTRGQLLDTQYF

v_gene: TRBV20-1
abundance: many
CDR3aa: CSARSSGSYNEQFF

v_gene: TRBV5-1
abundance: many
CDR3aa: CASSLSAGMSTEAFF

v_gene: TRBV3-1
abundance: NA
CDR3aa: CASSQDPAASYEQYF

v_gene: TRBV5-6
abundance: many
CDR3aa: CASSLWVRGFRNTEAFF

v_gene: TRBV7-9
abundance: NA
CDR3aa: CASSAPTGMEADTQYF

v_gene: TRBV12-3/TRBV12-4
abundance: NA
CDR3aa: CASSFPSETQYF

v_gene: TRBV3-1
abundance: NA
CDR3aa: CASRRGTANYGYTF

v_gene: TRBV6-2/TRBV6-3
abundance: many
CDR3aa: CASSYSKPVTDTQYF

v_gene: TRBV29-1
abundance: many
CDR3aa: CSVVRGYNEQFF

v_gene: TRBV7-2
abundance: many
CDR3aa: CASSLNSHSEYEQYF

v_gene: TRBV11-1
abundance: many
CDR3aa: CASSPRLSYEQYF

v_gene: TRBV7-9
abundance: NA
CDR3aa: CASSFVGTSGINEQFF

v_gene: TRBV14
abundance: many
CDR3aa: CASSQTSSDSSTQYF

v_gene: TRBV5-4
abundance: NA
CDR3aa: CASSKPGELEGYTF

v_gene: TRBV2
abundance: many
CDR3aa: CASSLGQRVRQFF

v_gene: TRBV6-6
abundance: many
CDR3aa: CASSTQGGNSPLHF

v_gene: TRBV3-1
abundance: many
CDR3aa: CASSQDKDEFTDTQYF